One sample yielded the 11 T cell receptor beta chains listed below, sequenced in a study of cytomegalovirus exposure and HLA in healthy donors. The PCR ran on 60 Vbeta and 13 Jbeta primers. Produced via immunoSEQ multiplex PCR; TCRdb's table is partial and in-frame only. The table records roughly 110,000 clones, over 65% of them present only once. Sequencing was done on a sample of PBMCs. Source of these receptors: a woman aged 25 to 39 in good health and CMV-seronegative.

The count of this clone is one. Sequence at one end of the junction differs from germline and may be a read error. This sequence joins TRBV5-6 and TRBJ1-3; TRBD1 matches at 10 bases. The CDR3 is 15 amino acids. Germline V CDR1 and CDR2: SGHDT, YYEEEE. CDR3 amino acids: CASSGDRGLGNTMYF. The CDR3 region has the DNA TGTGCCAGCAGCGGAGACAGGGGGCTCGGAAACACCATGTATTTT.

This sequence joins TRBV7-8 and TRBJ1-1, with D tentatively TRBD1 (6 bases). CDR3 length equals 15 residues. Germline V gene data show CDR1 as SGHVS and CDR2 as FQNEAQ. V was clipped by 5 bases and J by 0 bases, with 13 bases between them. Written as DNA, the CDR3 is TGTGCCAGCAGCAACCGGACAGAGATGAACACTGAAGCTTTCTTT. This translates into CASSNRTEMNTEAFF.

This sequence joins TRBV29-1 and TRBJ2-7, with 8 nucleotides matching TRBD1. The CDR3 length is 13 residues. V gave up 4 bases and J gave up 1 base; unmatched junction bases: 3. Germline CDR1 reads SQVTM; CDR2 reads ANQGSEA. CDR3 DNA: TGCAGCGTTGGGACAGGGACGTCCTACGAGCAGTACTTC. It specifies CSVGTGTSYEQYF.

The chain is built from TRBV9 and TRBJ2-3; D not resolved. There are 14 residues in the CDR3. From germline, CDR1 is SGDLS and CDR2 YYNGEE. V was trimmed by 5 bases and J by 2 bases, leaving 12 bases between them. This CDR3 reads CASSPSPITDTQYF. The CDR3 DNA sequence: TGTGCCAGCAGTCCTAGTCCCATCACAGATACGCAGTATTTT.

The rearrangement uses TRBV28 and TRBJ1-1; a possible D gene is TRBD1 (5 bases). The CDR3 is 13 residues long. The V gene's germline CDR1 is MDHEN and CDR2 SYDVKM. V was clipped by 5 bases and J by 1 base, with 8 bases between them. In nucleotides, the CDR3 is TGTGCCAGCAGTCCGGGGGGGAACACTGAAGCTTTCTTT. Amino acid sequence: CASSPGGNTEAFF.

The chain uses TRBV19 and TRBJ1-5; TRBD1 matches at 7 bases. The CDR3 totals 15 residues. CDR1 is LNHDA, CDR2 SQIVND, per germline (reference sequence). The J segment lost 4 bases and the V segment lost 6 bases, leaving 9 bases of the junction unmatched. The CDR3 region is CASSWTGQWNQPQHF. The DNA of the CDR3 is TGTGCCAGTAGCTGGACAGGACAATGGAATCAGCCCCAGCATTTT.

In this sample, this clone turned up a few times. The chain joins TRBV19 to TRBJ1-1; 11 nucleotides agree with TRBD1. CDR1 is LNHDA, CDR2 SQIVND, per germline (reference sequence). The CDR3 runs to 16 residues. The J segment lost 5 bases and the V segment lost 5 bases, leaving 10 bases of the junction unmatched. The CDR3 reads CASSDIPGQGGTEAFF. CDR3 sequence (DNA): TGTGCCAGTAGTGATATACCGGGACAGGGGGGGACTGAAGCTTTCTTT.

The genes are TRBV6-1 and TRBJ2-1, with D perhaps TRBD2 (6 bases). Germline V gives CDR1 MNHNS, CDR2 SASEGT. The CDR3 runs 15 residues. V dropped 4 bases and J dropped 9 bases, with 19 bases sitting between them. In nucleotides, the CDR3 is TGTGCCAGCAGTGGCTTGACTAGTTCGAGCGGTGAGCAGTTCTTC. This sequence encodes CASSGLTSSSGEQFF.

This chain connects TRBV5-1 to TRBJ2-7, with 7 bases identical to TRBD1. Germline loops: CDR1 SGHRS, CDR2 YFSETQ. This CDR3 is 14 amino acids long. V was pared by 4 bases and J by 4 bases, with 8 bases of the junction left unmatched. CDR3 DNA: TGCGCCAGCAGCGCCACAGGGGCGATTTACGAGCAGTACTTC. Its translation is CASSATGAIYEQYF.

In DNA, the CDR3 is TGCGCCAGCAGTCCTGGACACGGAGAAGAGACCCAGTACTTC. Its protein is CASSPGHGEETQYF. V usage is TRBV10-1 and J usage is TRBJ2-5; tentatively, D is TRBD1 (5 bases). The ends were cut back, 5 bases at V and 3 bases at J, with 13 bases in the middle. The CDR3 has 14 amino acids. Germline V gene lookup returns CDR1 WNHNN and CDR2 SYGVQD (reference sequence).

This chain links TRBV29-1 with TRBJ2-5, with a weak D call TRBD2 (5 bases). The CDR3 loop spans 12 amino acids. CDR1 is SQVTM, CDR2 ANQGSEA, per germline. The V end lost 4 bases, the J end lost 4 bases, and 10 bases lay between the germline ends. The CDR3 DNA follows: TGCAGCGTTGTTGGGAGTGGAGAGACCCAGTACTTC. The encoded protein is CSVVGSGETQYF. The full variable domain, completed using reference TRBV29-1 and TRBJ2-5, is SAVISQKPSRDICQRGTSLTIQCQVDSQVTMMFWYRQQPGQSLTLIATANQGSEATYESGFVIDKFPISRPNLTFSTLTVSNMSPEDSSIYLCSVVGSGETQYFGPGTRLLVL.